This TCR beta chain was sequenced for a study of blood T cell repertoires in COVID-19. At the level of the study: Collection of acute and convalescent COVID-19 samples took place in the United States, Italy and Spain.

In the study's own analysis: The assay estimated nucleated cells by amplifying reference gene primers. Assay: immunoSEQ multiplex PCR; the TCRdb copy retains only in-frame clones and omits some. V, J and clone size are those of that table, while D and trimming were read from the DNA. The sample consists of 250,000 to 350,000 clones, over 75% of them appearing once. Trimming removed 1 base from V and 4 bases from J, with 13 bases in between. Germline CDR1 is LGHNA and CDR2 is YSLEER. CDR3 length equals 15 residues. The receptor was derived from a woman aged 55-75 years with acute or convalescent COVID-19. Sequenced input: peripheral blood. The gene calls are TRBV4-3 and TRBJ1-2; D unresolved. The CDR3 loop is CASSQGFSGSYGYTF. The CDR3 DNA sequence: TGCGCCAGCAGCCAAGGGTTCTCAGGAAGCTATGGCTACACCTTC.